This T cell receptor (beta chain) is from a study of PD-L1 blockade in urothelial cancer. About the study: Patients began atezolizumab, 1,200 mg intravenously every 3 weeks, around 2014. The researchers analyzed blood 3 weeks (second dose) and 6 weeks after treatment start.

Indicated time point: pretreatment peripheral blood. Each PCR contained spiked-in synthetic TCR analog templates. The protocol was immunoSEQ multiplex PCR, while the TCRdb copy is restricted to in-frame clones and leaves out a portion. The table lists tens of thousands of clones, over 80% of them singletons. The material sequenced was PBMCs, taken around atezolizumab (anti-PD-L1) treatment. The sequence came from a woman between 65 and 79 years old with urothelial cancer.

The CDR3 region is CAITRGSTDTQYF. For the CDR3, the DNA is TGTGCCATCACTCGCGGAAGCACAGATACGCAGTATTTT. The chain couples TRBV10-3 to TRBJ2-3; D unclear. This CDR3 spans 13 amino acids. V lost 7 bases to trimming and J lost 0 bases, with 8 bases between them. Germline CDR1 and CDR2: ENHRY and SYGVKD.